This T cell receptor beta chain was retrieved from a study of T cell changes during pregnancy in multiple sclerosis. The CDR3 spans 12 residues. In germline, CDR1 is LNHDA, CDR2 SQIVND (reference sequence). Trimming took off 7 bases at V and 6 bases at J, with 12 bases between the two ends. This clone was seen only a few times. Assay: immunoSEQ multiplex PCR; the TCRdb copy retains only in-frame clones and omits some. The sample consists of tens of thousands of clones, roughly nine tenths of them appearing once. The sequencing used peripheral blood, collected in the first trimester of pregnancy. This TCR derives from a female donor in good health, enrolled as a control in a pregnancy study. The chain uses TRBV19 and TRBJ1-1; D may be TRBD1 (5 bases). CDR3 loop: CASKGVAAEAFF. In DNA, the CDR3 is TGTGCCAGTAAAGGGGTTGCCGCTGAAGCTTTCTTT.